Included here is one T cell receptor (beta chain) sequence, with context. Its antigen is undetermined. CDR3 length equals 14 residues. Per germline, CDR1 WSHSY and CDR2 SAAADI. TCRdb re-called the 5' RACE reads and gives one entry per CDR3 protein, without DNA. In total, the table holds 250,000 or so distinct CDR3 sequences. This specimen comes from a study of T cells expressing NK-cell markers. Background on the study: HCMV seropositivity marked seven of the eight sequenced donors; one was seronegative. Study findings and constraints: The CD3+CD56-NKG2C+ fraction of several donors was likewise dominated by these clonotypes.

This chain uses TRBV10-2 with TRBJ2-5. The TCR sequence derives from a woman between 18 and 75 years old in good health. Material: blood T cells: a sorted CD56 or NKG2C T cell subset, CD4+ or CD8+ T cells, or bulk PBMC T cells (not recorded which). CDR3 sequence reads: CASSPYGHQETQYF.